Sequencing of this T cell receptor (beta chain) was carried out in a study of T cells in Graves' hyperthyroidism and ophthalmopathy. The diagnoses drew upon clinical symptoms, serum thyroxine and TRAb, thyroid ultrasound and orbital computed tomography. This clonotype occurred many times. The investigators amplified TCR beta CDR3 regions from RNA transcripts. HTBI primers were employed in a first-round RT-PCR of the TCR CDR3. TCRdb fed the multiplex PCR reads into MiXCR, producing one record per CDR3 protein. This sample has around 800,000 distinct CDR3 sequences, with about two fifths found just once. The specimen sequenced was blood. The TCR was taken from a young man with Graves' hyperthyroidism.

The CDR3 protein is CASSPRQIHQPQHF. The CDR3 region has the DNA TGTGCCAGCAGCCCCCGACAGATCCATCAGCCCCAGCATTTT. The chain joins TRBV7-8 to TRBJ1-5; the D gene is possibly TRBD1 (5 bases). V was cut by 5 bases and J by 5 bases, with 13 bases left in between. The CDR3 sequence is 14 residues long. Germline V CDR1 and CDR2: SGHVS, FQNEAQ.